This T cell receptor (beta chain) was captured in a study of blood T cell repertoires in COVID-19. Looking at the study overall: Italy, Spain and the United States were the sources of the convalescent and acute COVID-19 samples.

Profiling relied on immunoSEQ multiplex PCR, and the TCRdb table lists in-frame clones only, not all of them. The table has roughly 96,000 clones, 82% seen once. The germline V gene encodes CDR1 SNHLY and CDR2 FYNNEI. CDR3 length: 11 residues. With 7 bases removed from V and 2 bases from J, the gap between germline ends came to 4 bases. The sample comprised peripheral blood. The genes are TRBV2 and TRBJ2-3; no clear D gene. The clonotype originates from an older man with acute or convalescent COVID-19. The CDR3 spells CASTSTDTQYF. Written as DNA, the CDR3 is TGTGCCAGCACATCCACAGATACGCAGTATTTT.